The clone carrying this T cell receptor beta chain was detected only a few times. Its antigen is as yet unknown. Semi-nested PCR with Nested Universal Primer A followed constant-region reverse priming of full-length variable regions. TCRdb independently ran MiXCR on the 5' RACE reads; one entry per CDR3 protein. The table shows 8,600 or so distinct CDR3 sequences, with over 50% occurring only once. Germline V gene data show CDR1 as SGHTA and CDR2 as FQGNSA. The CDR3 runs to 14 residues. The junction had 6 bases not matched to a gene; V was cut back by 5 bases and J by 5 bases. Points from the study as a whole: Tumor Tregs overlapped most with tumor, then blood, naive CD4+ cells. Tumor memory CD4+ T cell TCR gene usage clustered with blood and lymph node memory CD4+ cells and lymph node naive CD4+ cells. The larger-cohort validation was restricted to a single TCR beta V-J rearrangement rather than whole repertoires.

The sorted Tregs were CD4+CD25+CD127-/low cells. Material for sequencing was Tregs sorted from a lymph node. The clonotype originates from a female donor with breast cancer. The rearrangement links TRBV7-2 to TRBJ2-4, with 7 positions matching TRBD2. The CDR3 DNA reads TGTGCCAGCAGCCCCCGGCTAGCGGAAAACATTCAGTACTTC. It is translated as CASSPRLAENIQYF.